This T cell receptor (beta chain) was retrieved from a study of vaccination and CD4 T cells after COVID-19. About the research overall: The study drew post-COVID samples a median around 100 days after diagnosis (range 35 to 161). The stimulus for the cells was overlapping spike peptides derived from SARS-CoV-2, HCoV-NL63, HCoV-OC43 and HCoV-229E.

Treatment given: roughly ten-day PBMC culture with coronavirus spike peptide pools or control peptides (ViraFEST assay). Gathering of the CD4+ T cells, from the unexposed donor, took place before the COVID-19 pandemic (2011-2018). Germline V gene lookup returns CDR1 DFQATT and CDR2 SNEGSKA (reference sequence). V was shortened by 6 bases and J by 2 bases, with 17 bases between the two germline ends. The CDR3 has 15 amino acids. Once obtained from cultured CD4+ T cells, the DNA was sequenced using the Oncomine TCR Beta short-read assay. MiXCR, applied by TCRdb to the PCR reads, yields one record per CDR3 protein. The sample lists 9,500 to 10,000 distinct CDR3 sequences, approximately 57% occurring once. In this sample, this clonotype turned up once. What it recognizes is unknown.

The chain uses TRBV20-1 and TRBJ1-5, with D perhaps matching TRBD1 (5 bases). The receptor was isolated from a human donor in good health. Sequencing used CD4+ T cells from blood, cultured in vitro. CDR3 sequence reads: CSAEGSAGRNQPQHF. CDR3 DNA: TGCAGTGCCGAGGGGTCCGCCGGGCGCAATCAGCCCCAGCATTTT.